These T cell receptor beta chains were read from a single sample in a study of CD8 T cells in ankylosing spondylitis. TCRdb independently ran MiXCR on the 5' RACE reads; one entry per CDR3 protein. This table holds about 220,000 distinct CDR3 sequences, 7% to 8% found once. The sequenced sample was blood, either unsorted or a sorted T cell fraction (not recorded which). All receptors derive from a male donor with ankylosing spondylitis. Each CDR3 is given with its conserved first and last residue. A D gene is named only where the DNA matches it firmly. Rows give clone size only sometimes, using once, few, many, or a class for an expanded clone.

v_gene	len	j_gene	abundance	d_gene	CDR3aa	CDR3nt
TRBV7-9	15	TRBJ2-7	many	TRBD2	CASSFLAGSPHEQYF	TGTGCCAGCAGCTTCCTAGCGGGTAGCCCCCACGAGCAGTACTTC
TRBV12-3/TRBV12-4	15	TRBJ2-1	many	TRBD2	CASTVTGGLDNEQFF	TGTGCCAGCACCGTAACGGGGGGGCTTGACAATGAGCAGTTCTTC
TRBV20-1	14	TRBJ1-2	few	NA	CSARDQPGDHGYTF	TGCAGTGCTAGAGATCAGCCAGGGGATCATGGCTACACCTTC
TRBV12-3/TRBV12-4	14	TRBJ2-2	many	TRBD2	CASSLGLNTGELFF	TGTGCCAGCAGTTTGGGACTAAACACCGGGGAGCTGTTTTTT
TRBV2	13	TRBJ2-2	NA	TRBD1	CASRDRVTGELFF	TGTGCCAGCAGGGACAGGGTCACCGGGGAGCTGTTTTTT
TRBV24-1	17	TRBJ2-3	many	TRBD1	CATADRELLDTADTQYF	TGTGCCACCGCGGACAGGGAACTTCTGGACACGGCAGATACGCAGTATTTT
TRBV28	14	TRBJ2-7	NA	TRBD1	CASSFRQGAVEQYF	TGTGCCAGCAGTTTTAGACAGGGGGCGGTGGAGCAGTACTTC
TRBV11-2	18	TRBJ1-6	few	NA	CASSPTDRPNSYNSPLHF	TGTGCCAGCAGCCCAACCGACAGGCCCAACTCCTATAATTCACCCCTCCACTTT
TRBV7-7	15	TRBJ2-5	few	NA	CASSPTPGHGETQYF	TGTGCTAGCAGCCCCACCCCCGGACACGGAGAGACCCAGTACTTC
TRBV9	14	TRBJ2-7	many	NA	CASSVVPGSYEQYF	TGTGCCAGCAGCGTAGTTCCAGGTTCCTACGAGCAGTACTTC
TRBV10-2	11	TRBJ2-1	many	NA	CASKQGIEQFF	TGCGCCAGCAAGCAGGGAATTGAGCAGTTCTTC
TRBV6-2/TRBV6-3	15	TRBJ2-7	NA	TRBD1	CASSPRTGTPYEQYF	TGTGCCAGCAGTCCCCGGACAGGAACCCCCTACGAGCAGTACTTC